Below, 7 T cell receptor beta chains from the same sample are listed, as sequenced in a study of blood T cell repertoires in COVID-19. Method: immunoSEQ multiplex PCR; TCRdb's copy keeps in-frame clones and lacks some. The sample lists a few hundred thousand clones; around 87% were seen once. The sequenced material came from peripheral blood. All receptors derive from a woman between 50 and 59 years old with acute or convalescent COVID-19.

This sequence joins TRBV3-1 (or the pseudogene TRBV3-2) and TRBJ1-2; no clear D gene. The CDR3 covers 13 residues. Germline V gene data show CDR1 as LGHDT and CDR2 as YNNKEL (reference sequence). Trimming pared 3 bases from V and 8 bases from J, leaving 13 bases between. The CDR3 sequence: CASSHLESGGYTF. CDR3 bases: TGTGCCAGCAGCCACCTCGAGTCGGGGGGCTACACCTTC.

The chain recombines TRBV10-1 with TRBJ2-7, with TRBD2 identical over 7 bases. Germline values: CDR1 WNHNN, CDR2 SYGVQD (reference sequence). With V trimmed by 3 bases and J by 4 bases, 12 bases remained unmatched. This CDR3 region has 16 residues. CDR3 in amino acids: CASSDRGLFPTYEQYF. The CDR3 DNA sequence: TGCGCCAGCAGTGATCGGGGACTATTCCCAACGTACGAGCAGTACTTC.

The V and J genes are TRBV6-5 and TRBJ1-1; a possible D gene is TRBD1 (5 bases). V was pared by 2 bases and J by 1 base, with 8 bases between. CDR3 length: 14 amino acids. The germline CDR1 and CDR2 sequences are MNHEY and SVGAGI. CDR3 residues: CASSYGGENTEAFF. CDR3 nucleotide sequence: TGTGCCAGCAGTTACGGGGGGGAGAACACTGAAGCTTTCTTT.

V usage is TRBV9 and J usage is TRBJ2-2; TRBD2 matches at 10 bases. J lost 1 base, V lost 3 bases, and 12 bases had no gene match. Germline values: CDR1 SGDLS, CDR2 YYNGEE. There are 19 residues in the CDR3. The CDR3 nucleotides read TGTGCCAGCAGCGAACCCGCCTTAGGACTAGCGGAGAACACCGGGGAGCTGTTTTTT. As protein: CASSEPALGLAENTGELFF.

J is TRBJ2-5 and V is TRBV9; D is perhaps TRBD1 (6 bases). This CDR3 has 15 amino acids. In germline, CDR1 is SGDLS, CDR2 YYNGEE. V shed 1 base and J shed 5 bases, with 15 bases lying between them. The CDR3 reads CASSVQPAGDETQYF. The CDR3 DNA reads as TGTGCCAGCAGCGTACAACCGGCAGGGGACGAGACCCAGTACTTC.

J is TRBJ1-5 and V is TRBV28; D is possibly TRBD1 (6 bases). This CDR3 has 17 amino acids. Germline CDR1 MDHEN, CDR2 SYDVKM. The V end lost 6 bases, the J end lost 0 bases, and 18 bases lay between the germline ends. This chain's CDR3 is CASSIATGWGSNQPQHF. In DNA form, the CDR3 reads TGTGCCAGCAGCATCGCCACAGGGTGGGGTAGCAATCAGCCCCAGCATTTT.

CDR3 bases: TGTGCCAGCAGTCCCACCCCCAGGGGGTCGGGGCGCAATCAGCCCCAGCATTTT. It yields the protein CASSPTPRGSGRNQPQHF. V and J are TRBV6-6 and TRBJ1-5, with TRBD1 identical over 7 bases. Germline V gene data show CDR1 as MNHNY and CDR2 as SVGAGI (reference sequence). The V and J ends lost 5 bases and 2 bases, in that order; junction bases with no gene match: 15. The CDR3 extends over 18 amino acids.